The 12 T cell receptor beta chains below were found in one sample sequenced in a study of blood T cell repertoires in COVID-19. Here immunoSEQ multiplex PCR was the method, and the copy in TCRdb shows in-frame clones only, minus some. The table records 150,000 to 250,000 clones, 84% of them present only once. Source material: PBMCs or T cells enriched from blood (not recorded which). The source of these receptors is a man aged 40-50 years who had recovered from COVID-19.

The chain has TRBV4-2 and TRBJ2-1, with a weak D call TRBD2 (6 bases). The V and J ends lost 4 bases and 4 bases respectively, with 14 bases between them. CDR3 size: 15 residues. Germline CDR1 reads LGHNA; CDR2 reads YNFKEQ. The CDR3 here is CASSRGVTSYNEQFF. Here the CDR3 DNA reads TGTGCCAGCAGCCGGGGGGTCACTTCGTACAATGAGCAGTTCTTC.

The count of this clone is one. This rearrangement joins TRBV5-4 to TRBJ2-7; 7 bases fit TRBD1. The junction had 3 bases not matched to a gene; V was cut back by 4 bases and J by 2 bases. The CDR3 covers 13 residues. Germline V gives CDR1 SGHNT, CDR2 YYREEE (reference sequence). The DNA for the CDR3 is TGTGCCAGCAGCCGGGACAGAGCCTACGAGCAGTACTTC. It codes for CASSRDRAYEQYF.

J is TRBJ1-1 and V is TRBV7-9; no definite D call. Trimming stripped 7 bases from V and 2 bases from J, with 5 bases between. This CDR3 is 11 amino acids long. In germline, CDR1 is SEHNR, CDR2 FQNEAQ (reference sequence). The CDR3 coding sequence is TGTGCCAGCACAGCTAACACTGAAGCTTTCTTT. Its translation: CASTANTEAFF.

The rearrangement links TRBV19 to TRBJ1-4; a possible D gene is TRBD1 (5 bases). Germline V gene lookup returns CDR1 LNHDA and CDR2 SQIVND (reference sequence). Trimming took off 3 bases at V and 10 bases at J, with 9 bases between the two ends. The CDR3 contains 12 residues. CDR3 nucleotides: TGTGCCAGTAGTATTGGCCAGGGAAAACTGTTTTTT. This sequence encodes CASSIGQGKLFF.

The J gene is TRBJ2-1, the V gene TRBV5-1; D not certain. Germline-derived CDR1 and CDR2 are SGHRS and YFSETQ. The CDR3 is 15 residues long. V lost 0 bases and J lost 0, with 7 bases in between. The CDR3 coding sequence is TGCGCCAGCAGCTTGGATCCCGTCTCCTACAATGAGCAGTTCTTC. Its protein is CASSLDPVSYNEQFF. Based on the CDR3 plus reference TRBV5-1 and TRBJ2-1, the full variable domain is KAGVTQTPRYLIKTRGQQVTLSCSPISGHRSVSWYQQTPGQGLQFLFEYFSETQRNKGNFPGRFSGRQFSNSRSEMNVSTLELGDSALYLCASSLDPVSYNEQFFGPGTRLTVL.

This clone has a single count. The chain uses TRBV5-1 and TRBJ2-1, with 8 nucleotides matching TRBD2. Germline V CDR1 and CDR2: SGHRS, YFSETQ. CDR3 length equals 17 residues. Unmatched junction bases numbered 12, after V lost 3 bases and J lost 4 bases. CDR3 residues: CASSSQDRGGSYNEQFF. CDR3 DNA: TGCGCCAGCAGCTCCCAGGATCGGGGGGGGAGTTACAATGAGCAGTTCTTC.

This rearrangement joins TRBV7-9 to TRBJ2-7; TRBD2 agrees at 7 bases. V trimming: 4 bases; J trimming: 6 bases; junction bases outside the gene matches: 9. Germline V gene lookup returns CDR1 SEHNR and CDR2 FQNEAQ (reference sequence). The CDR3 runs to 14 residues. CDR3 DNA sequence: TGTGCCAGCAGCTGGGAGGGGAACAAGGGCGAGCAGTACTTC. This translates into CASSWEGNKGEQYF.

The CDR3 here is CASSLQGNGYTF. The CDR3 DNA follows: TGTGCCAGCAGCCTACAGGGGAACGGCTACACCTTC. The gene calls are TRBV11-1 and TRBJ1-2; 7 bases line up with TRBD1. Per germline, CDR1 SGHAT and CDR2 FQDESV (reference sequence). After removal of 5 bases from V and 8 bases from J, the junction contained 5 bases not matched to a gene. The CDR3 runs to 12 residues. Combining the CDR3 with reference TRBV11-1 and TRBJ1-2 gives the whole variable domain EAEVAQSPRYKITEKSQAVAFWCDPISGHATLYWYRQILGQGPELLVQFQDESVVDDSQLPKDRFSAERLKGVDSTLKIQPAELGDSAMYLCASSLQGNGYTFGSGTRLTVV.

The genes are TRBV6-2 or TRBV6-3 and TRBJ1-6; TRBD1 agrees at 11 bases. CDR3 length: 15 residues. Germline CDR1 is MNHEY and CDR2 is SVGEGT. With V trimmed by 6 bases and J by 16 bases, 14 bases remained unmatched. CDR3 sequence: CASSETRTGGTSLHF. The CDR3, as DNA: TGTGCCAGCAGCGAAACCAGGACAGGGGGCACTTCTCTCCACTTT.

The J gene is TRBJ2-6, the V gene TRBV5-1, with TRBD1 as a possible D gene (5 bases). The germline CDR1 and CDR2 sequences are SGHRS and YFSETQ. Trimming removed 9 bases from V and 0 bases from J, with 13 bases in between. CDR3 length equals 15 residues. The DNA of the CDR3 is TGCGCCACCAAGCCAGGGTACTCTGGGGCCAACGTCCTGACTTTC. Translated: CATKPGYSGANVLTF.

The CDR3 bases are TGCGCCAGCACAGATTCAGGGGGTGGCTACACCTTC. It codes for CASTDSGGGYTF. This sequence joins TRBV5-1 and TRBJ1-2; 7 bases fit TRBD1. From germline, CDR1 is SGHRS and CDR2 YFSETQ. There are 12 residues in the CDR3. The junction had 6 bases not matched to a gene; V was cut back by 6 bases and J by 7 bases.

This chain links TRBV28 with TRBJ1-2; TRBD1 matches at 8 bases. V shed 3 bases, J shed 7 bases, and the junction held 7 bases outside the gene matches. CDR1 and CDR2 (germline): MDHEN, SYDVKM. The CDR3 is 14 amino acids. This CDR3 is CASSFGQGRGGYTF. The CDR3, as DNA: TGTGCCAGCAGTTTTGGACAGGGAAGGGGTGGCTACACCTTC.